This TCR beta chain was sequenced for a study of beta chain features in type 1 diabetes. The study, taken as a whole, reports: The study found moderately but significantly shorter TCRB CDR3s in all four CD4+ subsets of Type 1 diabetes patients. Within patients, naive, central memory and Treg TCRB repertoires seemed more similar than within healthy donors. Individuals with type 1 diabetes displayed fewer insertions and more deletions at VDJ junctions.

Expressed TCRB transcripts were sequenced after all isolated RNA was converted to cDNA. The data were produced by immunoSEQ multiplex PCR, yet TCRdb's version contains in-frame clones alone and is incomplete. This sample has around 150,000 clones; approximately 8.8% occur once, and the top ten carry roughly 0.7%. Points on this clone: Its antigen remains unidentified.

Germline V gene sequence: CDR1 ENHRY, CDR2 SYGVKD. The ends were cut back, 2 bases at V and 0 bases at J, with 10 bases in the middle. The length of the CDR3 is 16 residues. The material sequenced was central memory CD4+ T cells from blood. The genes are TRBV10-3 and TRBJ2-2, with D maybe TRBD2 (6 bases). This clonotype originated in a woman under 40 with type 1 diabetes. CDR3 in DNA: TGTGCCATCAGTGAGGACGGGGGATCGAACACCGGGGAGCTGTTTTTT. Translated, it gives CAISEDGGSNTGELFF.